The T cell receptor (beta chain) under discussion was sequenced for a study of blood T cell repertoires in COVID-19. Study details: PBMCs, B-cell-depleted T cells, or T cells provided the cDNA or gDNA that made up the material.

Participants were aged about 18 to 100 years, lived in about two dozen US areas, and enrolled virtually. Contact with a PCR-confirmed or clinician-diagnosed COVID-19 case occurred within 2 weeks of entry. In the original workflow: Quantification of nucleated cells was approximated via reference gene primer amplification. TCRdb's copy holds only in-frame clones and misses some; the assay was immunoSEQ multiplex PCR. V, J and clone size are those of that table, while D and trimming were read from the DNA. Of 270,000 or so clones in the sample, around 90% were seen once. The CDR3 covers 14 residues. V was clipped by 6 bases and J by 2 bases, with 13 bases between them. The germline V gene encodes CDR1 SGHAT and CDR2 FQNNGV.

The TCR was taken from a man aged 35-49 years who had been exposed to COVID-19. Sequencing was done on a sample of PBMCs or T cells enriched from blood (not recorded which). The chain joins TRBV11-2 to TRBJ1-1, with a tentative D call TRBD1 (5 bases). The CDR3 nucleotides are TGTGCCAGCAGGACAACAGACAGAAACACTGAAGCTTTCTTT. Protein product: CASRTTDRNTEAFF. The whole variable domain, filled in from reference TRBV11-2 and TRBJ1-1, reads EAGVAQSPRYKIIEKRQSVAFWCNPISGHATLYWYQQILGQGPKLLIQFQNNGVVDDSQLPKDRFSAERLKGVDSTLKIQPAKLEDSAVYLCASRTTDRNTEAFFGQGTRLTVV.